This T cell receptor (beta chain) is drawn from a study of regulatory T cells in long-lasting Graves disease. This clonotype showed up just a few times. CDR1 and CDR2 from the germline V gene are MNHEY and SVGAGI. V was cut by 2 bases and J by 2 bases, with 17 bases left in between. The CDR3 extends over 17 amino acids. Described time point: persistent/refractory GD, antithyroid drugs over 5 years with positive TRAb. PBMC RNA was the source of the TCR library. About 8.8 milliliters of peripheral blood went into EDTA tubes. Arm-PCR of CDR3 regions with iRepertoire HTBI primers generated TCR beta libraries. TCRdb re-called the multiplex PCR reads with MiXCR, one entry per CDR3 protein. Of roughly 300,000 distinct CDR3 sequences detected, around a fifth appear once; the ten largest clones hold more than 50%.

This clonotype originated in a female donor with Graves disease. The V call is TRBV6-5, the J call TRBJ2-3; D perhaps matches TRBD1 (6 bases). Source: peripheral blood mononuclear cells (PBMCs), taken when the disease was refractory, from a patient treated with antithyroid drugs. CDR3 DNA sequence: TGTGCCAGCAGTTACGGCGGACAGCGAGGGTTCACAGATACGCAGTATTTT. Protein: CASSYGGQRGFTDTQYF.